This is a list of T cell receptor beta chains from one sample in a study of neurological immune-mediated disorders. Each CDR3 protein gets one entry after TCRdb re-called the 5' RACE reads with MiXCR. This sample has about 84,000 distinct CDR3 sequences, with 3.5% to 4.5% found just once. The specimen sequenced was PBMCs. The receptors derive from a woman aged 60-75 years with multiple sclerosis. Each CDR3 is given with its conserved first and last residue. D genes are given only for firm matches.

v_call: TRBV5-5
d_call: .
j_call: TRBJ2-7
cdr3_aa: CASSREDPRRYEQYF

v_call: TRBV20-1
d_call: .
j_call: TRBJ2-2
cdr3_aa: CSARSGRRANTGELFF

v_call: TRBV6-5
d_call: TRBD1
j_call: TRBJ2-7
cdr3_aa: CASSYSTQGANEQYF

v_call: TRBV3-1
d_call: .
j_call: TRBJ2-5
cdr3_aa: CASSLRGAPLSETQYF

v_call: TRBV20-1
d_call: TRBD1
j_call: TRBJ2-7
cdr3_aa: CSASPGQGEQYF

v_call: TRBV12-3/TRBV12-4
d_call: .
j_call: TRBJ2-7
cdr3_aa: CASSSNRVRAYEQYF

v_call: TRBV7-2
d_call: TRBD2
j_call: TRBJ2-3
cdr3_aa: CASSLGSSGVSTDTQYF

v_call: TRBV2
d_call: .
j_call: TRBJ1-1
cdr3_aa: CASPVDAWGGEAFF

v_call: TRBV20-1
d_call: TRBD1
j_call: TRBJ2-7
cdr3_aa: CSAPGGQGSYEQYF

v_call: TRBV12-3/TRBV12-4
d_call: TRBD2
j_call: TRBJ2-1
cdr3_aa: CASRDSGGAKSEQFF

v_call: TRBV9
d_call: .
j_call: TRBJ2-3
cdr3_aa: CASSVALARDTQYF

v_call: TRBV5-6
d_call: TRBD1
j_call: TRBJ2-6
cdr3_aa: CASSSPPGQGISGANVLTF

v_call: TRBV5-1
d_call: .
j_call: TRBJ1-4
cdr3_aa: CASSLEEGREKLFF

v_call: TRBV20-1
d_call: TRBD1
j_call: TRBJ2-3
cdr3_aa: CSASTRGQGTDTQYF

v_call: TRBV5-1
d_call: TRBD2
j_call: TRBJ2-3
cdr3_aa: CASSTSSGGYTDTQYF

v_call: TRBV6-5
d_call: TRBD2
j_call: TRBJ2-5
cdr3_aa: CASSYDLPGLAGETQYF

v_call: TRBV3-1
d_call: .
j_call: TRBJ1-6
cdr3_aa: CASKSGSNNSPLHF

v_call: TRBV28
d_call: .
j_call: TRBJ1-5
cdr3_aa: CASSLGAEQPQHF

v_call: TRBV7-6
d_call: .
j_call: TRBJ2-2
cdr3_aa: CASSRPTANTGELFF

v_call: TRBV5-1
d_call: TRBD2
j_call: TRBJ2-5
cdr3_aa: CASSLGLALEETQYF

v_call: TRBV20-1
d_call: TRBD1
j_call: TRBJ1-1
cdr3_aa: CSASRDRGGNTEAFF

v_call: TRBV20-1
d_call: .
j_call: TRBJ1-2
cdr3_aa: CSASGEQSYGYTF

v_call: TRBV18
d_call: .
j_call: TRBJ2-7
cdr3_aa: CASSPPNRVNEQYF

v_call: TRBV2
d_call: .
j_call: TRBJ1-5
cdr3_aa: CASSEAWRPYQPQHF

v_call: TRBV6-1
d_call: .
j_call: TRBJ2-7
cdr3_aa: CASSREGYEQYF

v_call: TRBV5-5
d_call: TRBD2
j_call: TRBJ2-7
cdr3_aa: CASSLMGGVYEQYF

v_call: TRBV27
d_call: TRBD1
j_call: TRBJ2-7
cdr3_aa: CASSPTGTGTYEQYF

v_call: TRBV28
d_call: TRBD1
j_call: TRBJ2-1
cdr3_aa: CASTQGGQGANEQFF

v_call: TRBV20-1
d_call: .
j_call: TRBJ1-1
cdr3_aa: CSASIGQTNTEAFF

v_call: TRBV5-5
d_call: TRBD1
j_call: TRBJ1-1
cdr3_aa: CASSSLSGTGGTEAFF

v_call: TRBV18
d_call: TRBD1
j_call: TRBJ1-5
cdr3_aa: CASSDRGSGNQPQHF

v_call: TRBV5-1
d_call: TRBD1
j_call: TRBJ1-1
cdr3_aa: CASSLGQLMNTEAFF